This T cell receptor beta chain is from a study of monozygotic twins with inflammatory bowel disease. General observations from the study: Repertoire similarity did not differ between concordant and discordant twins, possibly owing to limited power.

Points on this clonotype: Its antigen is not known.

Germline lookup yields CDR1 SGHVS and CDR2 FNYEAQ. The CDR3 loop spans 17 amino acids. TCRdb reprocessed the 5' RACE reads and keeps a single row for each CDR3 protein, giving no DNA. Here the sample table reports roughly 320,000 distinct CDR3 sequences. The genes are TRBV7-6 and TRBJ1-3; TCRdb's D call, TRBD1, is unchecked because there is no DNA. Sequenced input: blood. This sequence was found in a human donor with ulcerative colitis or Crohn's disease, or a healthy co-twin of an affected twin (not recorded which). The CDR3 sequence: CASSLDAGQNSGNTIYF.